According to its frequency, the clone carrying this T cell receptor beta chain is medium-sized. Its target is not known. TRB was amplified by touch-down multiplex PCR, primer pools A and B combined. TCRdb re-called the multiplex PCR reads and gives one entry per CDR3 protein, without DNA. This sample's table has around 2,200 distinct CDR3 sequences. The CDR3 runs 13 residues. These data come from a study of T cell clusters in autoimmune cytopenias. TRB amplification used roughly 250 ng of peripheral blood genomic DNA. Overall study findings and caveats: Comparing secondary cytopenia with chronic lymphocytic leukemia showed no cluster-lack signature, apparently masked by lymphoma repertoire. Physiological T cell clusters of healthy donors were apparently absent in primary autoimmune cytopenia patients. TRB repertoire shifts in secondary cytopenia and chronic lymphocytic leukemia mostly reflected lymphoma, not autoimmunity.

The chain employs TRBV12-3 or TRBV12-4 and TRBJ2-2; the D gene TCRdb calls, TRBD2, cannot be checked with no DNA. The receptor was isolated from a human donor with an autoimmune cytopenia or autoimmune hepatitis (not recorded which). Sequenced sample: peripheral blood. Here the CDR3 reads CASSPESPGELFF.